The 18 T cell receptor beta chains presented below share a single source sample, sequenced in a study of T cell changes during pregnancy in multiple sclerosis. Assay used: immunoSEQ multiplex PCR; TCRdb lists only in-frame clones, some missing. The data contain 100,000 or so clones, roughly nine tenths of them singletons. The sequenced sample was peripheral blood, obtained after pregnancy. Receptors originate from a female donor with multiple sclerosis, enrolled in a pregnancy study.

The V call is TRBV5-1, the J call TRBJ1-4, with 10 nucleotides matching TRBD1. The CDR3 contains 15 residues. Germline loops: CDR1 SGHRS, CDR2 YFSETQ. V lost 0 bases to trimming and J lost 7 bases; unmatched junction nucleotides: 3. Written as DNA, the CDR3 is TGCGCCAGCAGCTTGGGACAGGGGGCGAGTGAAAAACTGTTTTTT. Translation: CASSLGQGASEKLFF.

This rearrangement joins TRBV4-1 to TRBJ2-1; D may be TRBD2 (6 bases). Trimming shortened V by 0 bases and J by 3 bases, and 12 bases separated the two germline ends. From germline, CDR1 is MGHRA and CDR2 YSYEKL. This CDR3 contains 16 residues. CDR3 nucleotide sequence: TGCGCCAGCAGCCAAGAACCGGGACTCCACTACAATGAGCAGTTCTTC. Its protein is CASSQEPGLHYNEQFF.

The chain has TRBV9 and TRBJ2-3, with a tentative D call TRBD2 (6 bases). Germline V gene data show CDR1 as SGDLS and CDR2 as YYNGEE. CDR3 length: 18 amino acids. V was clipped by 0 bases and J by 4 bases, with 21 bases between them. The CDR3 DNA follows: TGTGCCAGCAGCGTAGTGGCGGGGTTGCGCCCGGGGGCAGATACGCAGTATTTT. Translation: CASSVVAGLRPGADTQYF.

This clone was seen a few times. The chain is built from TRBV5-6 and TRBJ1-1; D perhaps matches TRBD1 (5 bases). The CDR3 is made up of 12 amino acids. Looked up from germline, CDR1 is SGHDT and CDR2 is YYEEEE. The V end was cut by 3 bases, the J end by 3 bases, with 6 bases between. CDR3 bases: TGTGCCAGCAGCTGGGGCTACACTGAAGCTTTCTTT. As protein: CASSWGYTEAFF.

The chain is built from TRBV13 and TRBJ2-1; TRBD1 is a possible D gene (6 bases). CDR1 is PRHDT, CDR2 FYEKMQ, per germline (reference sequence). V was shortened by 7 bases and J by 3 bases, with 7 bases between the two germline ends. The CDR3 covers 12 residues. Written as DNA, the CDR3 is TGTGCCAGCACGACAGGCTACAATGAGCAGTTCTTC. Protein product: CASTTGYNEQFF.

The V and J genes are TRBV7-8 and TRBJ2-5, with D maybe TRBD2 (6 bases). Between the trimmed V and J ends, which lost 2 bases and 3 bases, there was a span of 13 bases. The CDR3 is 15 residues long. Germline CDR1 reads SGHVS; CDR2 reads FQNEAQ. The CDR3 here is CASSLPGTLKETQYF. Written as DNA, the CDR3 is TGTGCCAGCAGCTTACCCGGGACTTTAAAAGAGACCCAGTACTTC.

The chain has TRBV19 and TRBJ1-2; 8 nucleotides align to TRBD1. Germline V gene data show CDR1 as LNHDA and CDR2 as SQIVND (reference sequence). Trimming at V came to 8 bases and at J to 2 bases, leaving 7 bases not matched to a gene. This CDR3 spans 14 amino acids. CDR3 nucleotides: TGTGCCAGTGAAAAACAGGGGGACAACTATGGCTACACCTTC. It translates to CASEKQGDNYGYTF.

The chain combines TRBV7-9 with TRBJ1-4; 7 bases are shared with TRBD1. CDR3 size: 15 residues. Trimming at V came to 6 bases and at J to 5 bases, leaving 9 bases not matched to a gene. CDR1 and CDR2 (germline): SEHNR, FQNEAQ (reference sequence). CDR3 protein: CASSAPDRENEKLFF. The CDR3 DNA sequence: TGTGCCAGCAGTGCCCCAGACAGGGAAAATGAAAAACTGTTTTTT.

This chain connects TRBV27 to TRBJ2-5; no firm D call. CDR1 MNHEY and CDR2 SMNVEV come from the germline V gene (reference sequence). Trimming left V 4 bases short and J 5 bases short, with 20 bases between. CDR3 length: 16 residues. CDR3: CASSSRPVSPPETQYF. CDR3 DNA: TGTGCCAGCAGTTCCCGCCCGGTTTCCCCGCCGGAGACCCAGTACTTC.

The CDR3 DNA reads TGTGCCAGCAGCATACTACTCACGATCGCAGATACGCAGTATTTT. This translates into CASSILLTIADTQYF. V usage is TRBV5-6 and J usage is TRBJ2-3, with D unclear. Germline-derived CDR1 and CDR2 are SGHDT and YYEEEE. CDR3 length: 15 residues. V lost 4 bases and J 4 bases, leaving 16 bases between the germline ends.

This rearrangement joins TRBV5-4 to TRBJ1-6; no reliable D call. The V gene lost 5 bases and the J gene lost 4 bases, with 19 bases spanning the gap. The CDR3 consists of 17 residues. The germline gives CDR1 SGHNT, CDR2 YYREEE (reference sequence). The CDR3 DNA sequence: TGTGCCAGCAGAAATTTAAAGGCGGGCGGGTATAATTCACCCCTCCACTTT. Its translation is CASRNLKAGGYNSPLHF. The complete variable domain, with remaining parts taken from reference TRBV5-4 and TRBJ1-6, reads ETGVTQSPTHLIKTRGQQVTLRCSSQSGHNTVSWYQQALGQGPQFIFQYYREEENGRGNFPPRFSGLQFPNYSSELNVNALELDDSALYLCASRNLKAGGYNSPLHFGNGTRLTVT.

The V and J genes are TRBV6-6 and TRBJ2-7, with D unclear. Germline loops: CDR1 MNHNY, CDR2 SVGAGI (reference sequence). The V gene lost 3 bases and the J gene lost 3 bases, with 9 bases spanning the gap. This CDR3 is 13 amino acids long. Here the CDR3 DNA reads TGTGCCAGCAGTTATTCAACCTACTACGAGCAGTACTTC. Residues: CASSYSTYYEQYF.

Details on this clone: Other DNA sequences within the sample encode an identical CDR3. The chain joins TRBV29-1 to TRBJ1-2; D not certain. The CDR3 sequence is 11 residues long. Germline V gives CDR1 SQVTM, CDR2 ANQGSEA. V lost 7 bases to trimming and J lost 8 bases, with 14 bases between them. In DNA, the CDR3 is TGCAGCGACAGAAGCGGCAACGGCTACACCTTC. As protein: CSDRSGNGYTF.

The chain recombines TRBV13 with TRBJ2-3; 9 bases line up with TRBD2. The length of the CDR3 is 16 residues. Trimming took 0 bases from V and 3 from J; bases not matched to a gene: 4. Per germline, CDR1 PRHDT and CDR2 FYEKMQ (reference sequence). CDR3 residues: CASSLGRGGLTDTQYF. The CDR3 DNA reads TGTGCCAGCAGCTTAGGGCGGGGGGGCCTGACAGATACGCAGTATTTT.

This sequence joins TRBV6-4 and TRBJ2-3, with TRBD2 matching 13 bases. The CDR3 has 15 amino acids. With 5 bases clipped from V and 2 bases from J, the junction kept 1 base outside the gene matches. Germline V gives CDR1 MRHNA, CDR2 SNTAGT. The CDR3 DNA reads as TGTGCCAGCAGTACTAGCGGGGGGGCCACAGATACGCAGTATTTT. This codes for CASSTSGGATDTQYF.

The chain combines TRBV6-5 with TRBJ2-5, with 9 bases that match TRBD2. CDR1 and CDR2 (germline): MNHEY, SVGAGI. Trimming took 6 bases from V and 4 from J; bases not matched to a gene: 3. The CDR3 totals 13 residues. The CDR3 DNA is TGTGCCAGCAGGGAAGCGGGGGGAGAGACCCAGTACTTC. Its protein is CASREAGGETQYF.

J is TRBJ1-3 and V is TRBV6-6; D possibly corresponds to TRBD1 (5 bases). V shed 7 bases and J shed 0 bases, with 13 bases lying between them. Germline V gene data show CDR1 as MNHNY and CDR2 as SVGAGI (reference sequence). The CDR3 consists of 15 residues. The CDR3 DNA follows: TGTGCCAGCACCCACCCGGACAACTCTGGAAACACCATATATTTT. It encodes CASTHPDNSGNTIYF.

The table lists this clone with a count of one. V and J are TRBV5-8 and TRBJ2-7; TRBD1 is a possible D gene (5 bases). This CDR3 region has 15 residues. Trimming pared 0 bases from V and 1 base from J, leaving 11 bases between. Germline V CDR1 and CDR2: SGHTS, YDEGEE. DNA of the CDR3: TGTGCCAGCAGCTTGGGGCAGGGCCTGTCCTACGAGCAGTACTTC. This translates into CASSLGQGLSYEQYF.